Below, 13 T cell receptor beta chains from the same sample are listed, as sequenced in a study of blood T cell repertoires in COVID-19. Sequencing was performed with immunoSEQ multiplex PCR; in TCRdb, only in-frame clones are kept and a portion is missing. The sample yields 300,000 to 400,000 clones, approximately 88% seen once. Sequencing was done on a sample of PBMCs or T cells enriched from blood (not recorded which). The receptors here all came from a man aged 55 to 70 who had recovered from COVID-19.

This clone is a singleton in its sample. CDR3 loop: CASSERDIAYEQYF. Here the CDR3 DNA reads TGTGCCAGCAGTGAAAGGGACATCGCCTACGAGCAGTACTTC. The chain combines TRBV6-1 with TRBJ2-7, with a possible D match to TRBD1 (6 bases). V was cut by 2 bases and J by 2 bases, with 10 bases left in between. The V gene's germline CDR1 is MNHNS and CDR2 SASEGT. The CDR3 has 14 residues.

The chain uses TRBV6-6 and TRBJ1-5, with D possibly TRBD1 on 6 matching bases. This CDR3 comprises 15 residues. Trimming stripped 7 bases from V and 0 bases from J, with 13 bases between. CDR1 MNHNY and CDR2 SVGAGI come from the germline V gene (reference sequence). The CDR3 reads CASILTGDSNQPQHF. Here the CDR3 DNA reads TGTGCCAGCATTCTGACAGGAGATAGCAATCAGCCCCAGCATTTT.

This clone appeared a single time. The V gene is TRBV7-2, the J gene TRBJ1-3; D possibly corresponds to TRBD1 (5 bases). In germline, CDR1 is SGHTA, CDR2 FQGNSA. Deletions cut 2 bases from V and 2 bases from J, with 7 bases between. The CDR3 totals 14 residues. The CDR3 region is CASSLIRAGNTIYF. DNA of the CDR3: TGTGCCAGCAGCTTAATCAGGGCTGGAAACACCATATATTTT. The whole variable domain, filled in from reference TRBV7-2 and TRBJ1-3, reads GAGVSQSPSNKVTEKGKDVELRCDPISGHTALYWYRQSLGQGLEFLIYFQGNSAPDKSGLPSDRFSAERTGGSVSTLTIQRTQQEDSAVYLCASSLIRAGNTIYFGEGSWLTVV.

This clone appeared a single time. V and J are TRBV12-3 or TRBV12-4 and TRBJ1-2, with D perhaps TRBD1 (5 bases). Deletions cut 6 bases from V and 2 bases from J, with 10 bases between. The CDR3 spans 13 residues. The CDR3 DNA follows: TGTGCCAGCAGCCCTTCAGGGAACTATGGCTACACCTTC. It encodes CASSPSGNYGYTF.

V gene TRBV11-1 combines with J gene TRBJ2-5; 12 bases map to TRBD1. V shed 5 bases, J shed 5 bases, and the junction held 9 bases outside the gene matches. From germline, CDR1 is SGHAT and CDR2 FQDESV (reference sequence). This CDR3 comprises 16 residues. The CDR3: CASSLRDRGLGETQYF. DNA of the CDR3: TGTGCCAGCAGCCTAAGGGACAGGGGGCTTGGGGAGACCCAGTACTTC.

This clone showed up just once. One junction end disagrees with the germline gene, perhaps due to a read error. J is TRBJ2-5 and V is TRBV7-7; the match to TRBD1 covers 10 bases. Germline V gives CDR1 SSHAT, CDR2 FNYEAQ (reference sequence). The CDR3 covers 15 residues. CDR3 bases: TGTGCTAGCAGTACGGGACAGGGGATACAAGAGACCCAGTACTTC. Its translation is CASSTGQGIQETQYF.

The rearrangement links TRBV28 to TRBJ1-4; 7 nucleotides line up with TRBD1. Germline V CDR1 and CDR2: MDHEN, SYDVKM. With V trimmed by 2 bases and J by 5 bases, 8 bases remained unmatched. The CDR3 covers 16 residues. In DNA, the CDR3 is TGTGCCAGCAGTTTACCTCAGGGGGTGAGAAATGAAAAACTGTTTTTT. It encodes CASSLPQGVRNEKLFF.

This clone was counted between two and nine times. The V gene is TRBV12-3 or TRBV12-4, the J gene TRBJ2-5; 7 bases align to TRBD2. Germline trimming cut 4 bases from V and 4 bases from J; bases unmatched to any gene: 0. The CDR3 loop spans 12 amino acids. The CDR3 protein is CASSSSGETQYF. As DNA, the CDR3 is TGTGCCAGCAGTTCTAGCGGAGAGACCCAGTACTTC.

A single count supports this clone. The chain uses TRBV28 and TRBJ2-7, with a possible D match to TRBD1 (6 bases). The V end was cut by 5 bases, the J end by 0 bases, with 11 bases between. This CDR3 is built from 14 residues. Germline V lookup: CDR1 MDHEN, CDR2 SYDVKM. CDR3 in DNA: TGTGCCAGCAGTGTATTACAGGGCTCCTACGAGCAGTACTTC. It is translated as CASSVLQGSYEQYF.

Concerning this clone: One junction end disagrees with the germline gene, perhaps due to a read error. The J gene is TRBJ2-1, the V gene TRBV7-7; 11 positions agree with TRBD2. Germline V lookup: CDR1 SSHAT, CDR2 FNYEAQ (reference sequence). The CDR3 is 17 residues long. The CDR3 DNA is TGTGCTAGCAGCCCGGCCGTGCGGACTAGCGGGTACAATGAGCAGTTCTTC. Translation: CASSPAVRTSGYNEQFF.

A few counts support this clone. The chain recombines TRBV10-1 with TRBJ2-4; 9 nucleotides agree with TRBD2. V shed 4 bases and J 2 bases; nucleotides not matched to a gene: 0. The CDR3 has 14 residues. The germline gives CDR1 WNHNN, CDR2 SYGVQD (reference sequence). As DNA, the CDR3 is TGCGCCAGCAGTGCTAGCGGGACCAAAAACATTCAGTACTTC. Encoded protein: CASSASGTKNIQYF.

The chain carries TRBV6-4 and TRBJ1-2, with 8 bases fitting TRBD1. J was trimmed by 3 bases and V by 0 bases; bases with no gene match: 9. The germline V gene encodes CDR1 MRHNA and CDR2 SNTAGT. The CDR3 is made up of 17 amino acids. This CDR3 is CASSDSGSTGADYGYTF. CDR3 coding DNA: TGTGCCAGCAGTGACTCGGGATCGACAGGGGCAGACTATGGCTACACCTTC.

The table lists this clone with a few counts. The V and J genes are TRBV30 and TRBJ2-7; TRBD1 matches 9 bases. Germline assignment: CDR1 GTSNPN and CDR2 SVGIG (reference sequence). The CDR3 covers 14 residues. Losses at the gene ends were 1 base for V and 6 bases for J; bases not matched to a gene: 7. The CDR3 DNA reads TGTGCCTGGAGTGGGATGGACAGGGGACCCGAGCAGTACTTC. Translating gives CAWSGMDRGPEQYF.